This paragraph reports one TCR beta chain. Its antigen is as yet unknown. This record comes from a study of cytomegalovirus exposure and HLA in healthy donors. Turning to the study itself: The approximately 120 validation repertoires were produced on the same platform as the roughly 700 repertoires of the first cohort. This was reported in a later analysis.

Regarding the study as a whole: Among the CMV-associated chains, a few were confirmed in vitro as specific for CMV antigens. The authors enumerated some 160 TCR beta chains as linked to cytomegalovirus. Reported performance of the classifier showed diagnosis of cytomegalovirus status with high specificity and sensitivity.

Germline V lookup: CDR1 SGHRS, CDR2 YFSETQ. The V gene end was trimmed by 3 bases and the J gene end by 3 bases; junction bases not matched to a gene: 7. There are 15 residues in the CDR3. This table comes from immunoSEQ multiplex PCR, and its TCRdb copy is limited to in-frame clones, with some not included. This table has some 90,000 clones, 95% to 97% appearing once. Sequencing used PBMCs. The chain carries TRBV5-1 and TRBJ2-7, with TRBD2 matching over 9 bases. The sequence came from a man aged 18 to 29 in good health and CMV-seronegative. The CDR3 sequence: CASSSSSSGIYEQYF. DNA of the CDR3: TGCGCCAGCAGCTCCTCCTCTAGCGGGATCTACGAGCAGTACTTC. Full variable domain (missing parts from reference TRBV5-1 and TRBJ2-7): KAGVTQTPRYLIKTRGQQVTLSCSPISGHRSVSWYQQTPGQGLQFLFEYFSETQRNKGNFPGRFSGRQFSNSRSEMNVSTLELGDSALYLCASSSSSSGIYEQYFGPGTRLTVT.